These 7 T cell receptor beta chains were sequenced from one sample in a study of T-cell reconstitution after alpha-beta-depleted transplantation in children. It was with unique molecular identifiers that the TCRbeta library was prepared. TCRdb used MiXCR to reprocess the PCR reads, holding one entry per CDR3 protein. Of 400,000 to 550,000 distinct CDR3 sequences listed, roughly a tenth are singletons. Sequencing used PBMCs, obtained before TCRalphabeta/CD19-depleted stem cell transplant. Every receptor here comes from a child younger than 10 with inherited bone marrow failure, due to receive a stem cell transplant.

The sample holds many counts of this clonotype. The genes are TRBV19 and TRBJ1-1; D not certain. The length of the CDR3 is 13 residues. V dropped 8 bases and J dropped 0 bases, with 10 bases sitting between them. Germline V gene lookup returns CDR1 LNHDA and CDR2 SQIVND (reference sequence). CDR3 region: CASLDGMNTEAFF. DNA of the CDR3: TGTGCCAGTCTAGACGGCATGAACACTGAAGCTTTCTTT.

This clonotype was recorded many times. The chain links TRBV21-1 to TRBJ2-1. TRBV21-1 counts as a pseudogene. The CDR3 has 15 amino acids. Here the CDR3 reads CASSQSRASYNEQFF. The CDR3 DNA reads as TGTGCCAGCAGCCAATCCAGGGCTTCCTACAATGAGCAGTTCTTC.

This clonotype was seen repeatedly, ten times or more. V and J are TRBV12-3 or TRBV12-4 and TRBJ2-2; D is undetermined. Trimming pared 7 bases from V and 6 bases from J, leaving 9 bases between. The CDR3 loop spans 12 amino acids. The CDR3 DNA is TGTGCCAGCACCCCTCGAGCCGGGGAGCTGTTTTTT. This sequence encodes CASTPRAGELFF.

This clonotype was counted at least ten times. The rearrangement links TRBV5-1 to TRBJ2-5; TRBD1 aligns across 7 bases. CDR1 and CDR2 from the germline V gene are SGHRS and YFSETQ. V lost 6 bases, J lost 7 bases, and 9 bases stayed unmatched. This CDR3 spans 13 amino acids. In DNA form, the CDR3 reads TGCGCCAGCAACACCGGACAGGTCGGGACCCAGTACTTC. Its protein product is CASNTGQVGTQYF.

A few counts support this clonotype. This sequence joins TRBV6-5 and TRBJ2-7; 9 positions agree with TRBD2. CDR1 is MNHEY and CDR2 is SVGAGI in the germline V gene. There are 16 residues in the CDR3. Trimming removed 2 bases from V and 6 bases from J; junction bases left unmatched: 11. The CDR3: CASSYGMRGLAGEQYF. CDR3 DNA: TGTGCCAGCAGTTACGGCATGAGGGGACTAGCCGGCGAGCAGTACTTC.

This clonotype came up once. V is TRBV4-3 and J is TRBJ2-7; no reliable D call. Germline-derived CDR1 and CDR2 are LGHNA and YSLEER. Trimming left V 2 bases short and J 2 bases short, with 13 bases between. The CDR3 has 15 residues. This CDR3 is CASSQYSGSTYEQYF. The CDR3 DNA sequence: TGCGCCAGCAGCCAATATTCAGGCTCAACCTACGAGCAGTACTTC.

This clonotype was recorded at least ten times. The chain uses TRBV12-3 or TRBV12-4 and TRBJ2-5; TRBD1 matches at 12 bases. The CDR3 totals 15 residues. The V and J ends lost 3 bases and 5 bases, in that order; junction bases with no gene match: 4. The CDR3 region has the DNA TGTGCCAGCAGTTTTGGGACAGGGGGCAGTGAGACCCAGTACTTC. This sequence encodes CASSFGTGGSETQYF.